The sequence of this T cell receptor beta chain was determined in a study of human CD8 memory T cell subsets. Study-wide results and limits: Stem-like memory T cells and precursor exhausted T cells had repertoires that overlapped very little.

With regard to this clonotype: Its cognate antigen is unknown.

Germline assignment: CDR1 SGHDT and CDR2 YYEEEE. The CDR3 covers 14 residues. Libraries for TCR beta were constructed using UMI-labeled 5' RACE. TCRdb reworked the 5' RACE reads into one entry per CDR3 protein, no DNA. This table lists around 10,000 distinct CDR3 sequences. The gene calls are TRBV5-6 and TRBJ2-7; TCRdb names TRBD1, which stays unverified in the absence of DNA. The sequence came from a human donor in good health. Sequencing was done on a sample of CD8+ stem-like memory T cells (TSCM and TCM) sorted from PBMCs. Subset indicated: stem-like memory CD8 T cells (TSTEM), CCR7+ PD-1- TIGIT-. CDR3: CASSAPGQSYEQYF.